This T cell receptor (beta chain) was found in a study of blood T cell repertoires in COVID-19. Study details: The cDNA or gDNA used as material had been derived from T cells, B-cell-depleted T cells, or PBMCs.

Method: immunoSEQ multiplex PCR; TCRdb's copy keeps in-frame clones and lacks some. This sample yields about 130,000 clones, of which approximately 90% are seen a single time; roughly 4.3% belongs to the top ten. Seattle enrolled patients during active infection and tracked them longitudinally. Germline V lookup: CDR1 LNHDA, CDR2 SQIVND (reference sequence). This CDR3 region has 12 residues. Trimming took off 5 bases at V and 1 base at J, with 5 bases between the two ends. Sequencing was carried out using peripheral blood. This receptor was obtained from a man between 60 and 75 years old with COVID-19, enrolled during active disease. V gene TRBV19 combines with J gene TRBJ1-1; D gene unclear. Here the CDR3 DNA reads TGTGCCAGTAGTGTCGGGAACACTGAAGCTTTCTTT. Translating gives CASSVGNTEAFF.